These T cell receptor beta chains were read from a single sample in a study of a mutant IDH1 vaccine in newly diagnosed glioma. Sequencing was performed with immunoSEQ multiplex PCR; in TCRdb, only in-frame clones are kept and a portion is missing. The repertoire holds tens of thousands of clones, with 75% to 85% as singletons. The sequencing here drew on PBMCs, taken from a glioma patient treated with radiotherapy, temozolomide or both. The source of these receptors is a man aged 45-60 years with glioma. Each CDR3 is given with its conserved first and last residue. The D gene is left open where the match is weak. Only some rows state a clone size, as once, few, many or a class for expanded clones.

D gene | J gene | V gene | clone size | CDR3 DNA | CDR3 protein
TRBD2 | TRBJ2-5 | TRBV7-9 | NA | TGTGCCAGCAGCCCAGGGGCTAGCGGGGTCGAGACCCAGTACTTC | CASSPGASGVETQYF
NA | TRBJ2-7 | TRBV5-1 | NA | TGCGCCAGCAGCTCACTCCCAGAAGGCCACGAGCAGTACTTC | CASSSLPEGHEQYF
NA | TRBJ1-1 | TRBV5-1 | NA | TGCGCCAGCAGCCCGGAGGGGAGACGGGATGAAGCTTTCTTT | CASSPEGRRDEAFF
NA | TRBJ2-1 | TRBV9 | few | TGTGCCAGCAGCGTACAGGCTCACAATGAGCAGTTCTTC | CASSVQAHNEQFF
NA | TRBJ1-2 | TRBV7-6 | few | TGTGCCGTAGGGGGGGTAAGAGGCTACACCTTC | CAVGGVRGYTF
NA | TRBJ1-1 | TRBV5-1 | NA | TGCGCCAGCAGCGAAACACCACGCACTGAAGCTTTCTTT | CASSETPRTEAFF
NA | TRBJ2-7 | TRBV6-5 | NA | TGTGCCAGCAGCGGGGCCTACGAGCAGTACTTC | CASSGAYEQYF
NA | TRBJ2-5 | TRBV2 | once | TGTGCCAGCAGTGACTCCGGTCAAGAGACCCAGTACTTC | CASSDSGQETQYF
TRBD1 | TRBJ2-7 | TRBV2 | NA | TGTGCCAGCAGTCCTAGAGGGACAGGCGCGTCCTACGAGCAGTACTTC | CASSPRGTGASYEQYF
TRBD2 | TRBJ2-7 | TRBV10-3 | NA | TGTGCCATCAGTGATTTGGGGCTAGCGGGGTCTTACGAGCAGTACTTC | CAISDLGLAGSYEQYF
TRBD1 | TRBJ2-1 | TRBV5-4 | NA | TGTGCCAGCAGCCTCAGACAGGGGAATGAGCAGTTCTTC | CASSLRQGNEQFF
NA | TRBJ2-2 | TRBV5-6 | few | TGTGCCAGCAGCTTAAGGACACTGAACACCGGGGAGCTGTTTTTT | CASSLRTLNTGELFF
TRBD2 | TRBJ2-3 | TRBV10-3 | NA | TGTGCCATCAGTGAGACTAGCGGGGGCCAGGCAGATACGCAGTATTTT | CAISETSGGQADTQYF
NA | TRBJ1-5 | TRBV7-9 | NA | TGTGCCAGCAGTCGGGACGGAATAAATCAGCCCCAGCATTTT | CASSRDGINQPQHF
NA | TRBJ2-3 | TRBV27 | NA | TGTGCCAGCAGTTTATATTTCACAGATACGCAGTATTTT | CASSLYFTDTQYF
NA | TRBJ2-3 | TRBV29-1 | medium-sized | TGCAGCGTTGACAGGGGCACAGATACGCAGTATTTT | CSVDRGTDTQYF
NA | TRBJ1-4 | TRBV9 | once | TGTGCCAGCAGCGTAGGAGTTAATGAAAAACTGTTTTTT | CASSVGVNEKLFF
NA | TRBJ2-3 | TRBV20-1 | NA | TGCAGTGGAGGGGGCACAGATACGCAGTATTTT | CSGGGTDTQYF
NA | TRBJ1-1 | TRBV19 | many | TGTGCCAGTAGGCGGGGTAACACTGAAGCTTTCTTT | CASRRGNTEAFF
NA | TRBJ1-1 | TRBV6-5 | NA | TGTGCCAGCAAAAGGGGGGTAATCACTGAAGCTTTCTTT | CASKRGVITEAFF
TRBD2 | TRBJ2-3 | TRBV4-1 | NA | TGCGCCAGCAGCCCTCGGGAGCGGGGGCAAGATACGCAGTATTTT | CASSPRERGQDTQYF
NA | TRBJ1-4 | TRBV15 | NA | TGTGCCACCAGCCTTACAGGGTCAGCTAATGAAAAACTGTTTTTT | CATSLTGSANEKLFF
NA | TRBJ2-7 | TRBV6-1 | NA | TGTGCCAGCAGTGAATGGGGCCAGGGTAACTCCTACGAGCAGTACTTC | CASSEWGQGNSYEQYF
TRBD1 | TRBJ2-5 | TRBV28 | NA | TGTGCCACCTCCTCGGGGGACAGGGTAGGCGAGACCCAGTACTTC | CATSSGDRVGETQYF
NA | TRBJ1-4 | TRBV5-1 | NA | TGCGCCAGCAGCTTGGCGGTCAGCTCCACTGAAAAACTGTTTTTT | CASSLAVSSTEKLFF
NA | TRBJ1-1 | TRBV4-3 | NA | TGCGCCAGCAGCCAAGGTGTGAGTCAGGCTCTGGTCACTGAAGCTTTCTTT | CASSQGVSQALVTEAFF
NA | TRBJ2-5 | TRBV30 | NA | TGTGCCTGGAGTGACAGGGAAGAGACCCAGTACTTC | CAWSDREETQYF
NA | TRBJ1-1 | TRBV30 | NA | TGTGCCTGGAGTCCCCGGACGGAACCAGGGAACACTGAAGCTTTCTTT | CAWSPRTEPGNTEAFF
TRBD1 | TRBJ1-2 | TRBV29-1 | NA | TGCAGCGTAACAGGGGGCGCTGACTATGGCTACACCTTC | CSVTGGADYGYTF
TRBD1 | TRBJ2-3 | TRBV5-6 | NA | TGTGCCAGCAGCCCGCGCCTGGACAGGGTACGAACAGATACGCAGTATTTT | CASSPRLDRVRTDTQYF
TRBD1 | TRBJ1-2 | TRBV19 | NA | TGTGCCAGTAGTCCCAGGGGGCAGATTAACTATGGCTACACCTTC | CASSPRGQINYGYTF
NA | TRBJ2-7 | TRBV6-6 | NA | TGTGCCAGCAGTTACTCAGGAAGCTCCTACGAGCAGTACTTC | CASSYSGSSYEQYF
NA | TRBJ2-7 | TRBV10-3 | NA | TGTGCCATCAGTGAATTGACTTCGGACGAGCAGTACTTC | CAISELTSDEQYF
NA | TRBJ2-3 | TRBV9 | NA | TGTGCCAGCAGCGTAATGGCAAGGGAGTGGAGCACAGATACGCAGTATTTT | CASSVMAREWSTDTQYF
NA | TRBJ1-1 | TRBV2 | NA | TGTGCCAGCAGGGGGTTGGGGGCTCCGAACACTGAAGCTTTCTTT | CASRGLGAPNTEAFF
NA | TRBJ1-1 | TRBV30 | NA | TGTGCCTGGAGTGTATCTCAGTATAGGGTCGGGATGAACACTGAAGCTTTCTTT | CAWSVSQYRVGMNTEAFF
NA | TRBJ2-1 | TRBV10-3 | NA | TGTGCCATCAGTGAGTCGGAGGGGGCGAATGAGCAGTTCTTC | CAISESEGANEQFF
TRBD1 | TRBJ1-4 | TRBV13 | NA | TGTGCCAGCAGCTTAGGAGGGGGCGACGAAAAACTGTTTTTT | CASSLGGGDEKLFF
NA | TRBJ1-1 | TRBV19 | NA | TGTGCCAGTACCCCGAGGGGGGCCAACACTGAAGCTTTCTTT | CASTPRGANTEAFF
NA | TRBJ1-6 | TRBV11-2 | NA | TGTGCCAGCAGCTTAAGGCGCAGGGCTAATTCACCCCTCCACTTT | CASSLRRRANSPLHF
NA | TRBJ2-3 | TRBV2 | NA | TGTGCCAGCAGTCTAGCTCCGAGGGATACGCAGTATTTT | CASSLAPRDTQYF
NA | TRBJ1-1 | TRBV29-1 | few | TGCAGCCTAGGTAACACTGAAGCTTTCTTT | CSLGNTEAFF
TRBD1 | TRBJ1-4 | TRBV4-3 | NA | TGCGCCAGCAGCCAAGAGAGCAGGGGGAAATTTGCAACTAATGAAAAACTGTTTTTT | CASSQESRGKFATNEKLFF
TRBD1 | TRBJ2-7 | TRBV5-1 | NA | TGCGCCAGCAGCTATGGGACAGGGGATTTAACCTACGAGCAGTACTTC | CASSYGTGDLTYEQYF
NA | TRBJ1-3 | TRBV4-3 | few | TGCGCCAGCAGCCAAGATCGCCCAGTAGGAAACACCATATATTTT | CASSQDRPVGNTIYF
NA | TRBJ1-6 | TRBV9 | NA | TGTGCCAGCAGCCTGAGTAGTGTGCAATCACCCCTCCACTTT | CASSLSSVQSPLHF
TRBD1 | TRBJ1-2 | TRBV14 | NA | TGTGCCAGCAGCCGCGGGACAGGAAGCTATGGCTACACCTTC | CASSRGTGSYGYTF
TRBD1 | TRBJ1-1 | TRBV5-1 | NA | TGCGCCAGCAGCTCGGACAGGTTGGGAGCTTTCTTT | CASSSDRLGAFF